One T cell receptor beta chain is described in this entry. Its antigen is unknown. Produced via immunoSEQ multiplex PCR; TCRdb's table is partial and in-frame only. This table has some 95,000 clones, 88% appearing once. These data belong to a study of identifying expanded T cells in peripheral blood. Points from the study as a whole: Two-week clone count variance significantly increased as total template count grew.

Healthy donors had no documented immune events, such as infections, while sampled. This receptor was identified in a person aged 18-69 years in good health. The sample consisted of blood.

The CDR3 nucleotides read TGTGCCAGCAGCTTATGGGACGAAGCCTACGAGCAGTACTTC. This sequence encodes CASSLWDEAYEQYF. The chain carries TRBV7-9 and TRBJ2-7, with D possibly being TRBD1 or TRBD2 (5 bases each). The CDR3 runs to 14 residues. Between the trimmed V and J ends, which lost 2 bases and 2 bases, there was a span of 10 bases. Germline CDR1 SEHNR, CDR2 FQNEAQ (reference sequence).